The 29 T cell receptor beta chains below come from one sample, sequenced in a study of CD8 T cells in ankylosing spondylitis. Study-wide results and caveats: For ankylosing spondylitis blood, a TCR beta motif of seven to nine highly homologous variants appeared characteristic.

No antigen has been assigned to these receptors. TCRdb called the 5' RACE reads again in MiXCR, with one record for every CDR3 protein. Found here are approximately 500,000 distinct CDR3 sequences, roughly an eighth of them singletons; the top ten hold under 7.5%. Specimen: blood, either unsorted or a sorted T cell fraction (not recorded which). These receptors originate from a male donor with ankylosing spondylitis.

This clonotype turned up a few times. The genes are TRBV7-2 and TRBJ2-1; TRBD2 agrees at 12 bases. This CDR3 spans 15 amino acids. V trimming: 1 base; J trimming: 9 bases; junction bases outside the gene matches: 4. The germline gives CDR1 SGHTA, CDR2 FQGNSA. The CDR3 loop reads CASSLDLAGGLEQFF. CDR3 DNA: TGTGCCAGCAGCTTAGATCTAGCGGGAGGGCTTGAGCAGTTCTTC.

This clonotype has ten or more counts. The CDR3, as DNA: TGTGCCAGCAGCGGGACTGGGGGGGTGGCCCAGTACTTC. Its protein is CASSGTGGVAQYF. V usage is TRBV12-3 or TRBV12-4 and J usage is TRBJ2-5; 7 bases align to TRBD2. Germline trimming cut 6 bases from V and 9 bases from J; bases unmatched to any gene: 10. This CDR3 contains 13 residues.

V usage is TRBV5-1 and J usage is TRBJ2-1; D is possibly TRBD1 (6 bases). The CDR3 loop spans 14 amino acids. Deletions cut 2 bases from V and 8 bases from J, with 14 bases between. The germline V gene has CDR1 SGHRS and CDR2 YFSETQ. The CDR3 DNA follows: TGCGCCAGCAGCTTTAGATACCCAGGGGATGAGCAGTTCTTC. Protein sequence: CASSFRYPGDEQFF. The complete variable domain, with remaining parts taken from reference TRBV5-1 and TRBJ2-1, reads KAGVTQTPRYLIKTRGQQVTLSCSPISGHRSVSWYQQTPGQGLQFLFEYFSETQRNKGNFPGRFSGRQFSNSRSEMNVSTLELGDSALYLCASSFRYPGDEQFFGPGTRLTVL.

This clonotype showed up just a few times. V usage is TRBV5-1 and J usage is TRBJ1-1; D unclear. V lost 4 bases to trimming and J lost 0 bases, with 7 bases between them. The CDR3 totals 13 residues. Germline-derived CDR1 and CDR2 are SGHRS and YFSETQ. CDR3 bases: TGCGCCAGCAGCATCACAGTGAACACTGAAGCTTTCTTT. Its protein is CASSITVNTEAFF.

This chain connects TRBV10-3 to TRBJ2-2, with D unclear. V was shortened by 11 bases and J by 1 base, with 11 bases between the two germline ends. Germline V gene sequence: CDR1 ENHRY, CDR2 SYGVKD. The CDR3 covers 13 residues. The DNA for the CDR3 is TGTGCCTCCCGTCTGGGGAACACCGGGGAGCTGTTTTTT. Translation gives CASRLGNTGELFF.

This rearrangement joins TRBV29-1 to TRBJ2-1; tentatively, D is TRBD1 or TRBD2 (5 bases each). The V gene lost 0 bases and the J gene lost 6 bases, with 15 bases spanning the gap. This CDR3 region has 15 residues. Per the germline V gene, CDR1 is SQVTM and CDR2 is ANQGSEA. CDR3 bases: TGCAGCGTTGAAGATCCTGGGGGAGAGGGCAATGAGCAGTTCTTC. This encodes CSVEDPGGEGNEQFF.

The table lists this clonotype with a few counts. The chain uses TRBV4-1 and TRBJ2-3, with D tentatively TRBD2 (6 bases). V lost 4 bases and J 1 base, leaving 15 bases between the germline ends. The CDR3 spans 16 residues. Per germline, CDR1 MGHRA and CDR2 YSYEKL. The CDR3 protein is CASSPQGKRGTDTQYF. For the CDR3, the DNA is TGCGCCAGCAGCCCCCAGGGTAAGCGGGGCACAGATACGCAGTATTTT.

This clonotype was detected only a few times. This rearrangement joins TRBV11-3 to TRBJ2-7, with D possibly being TRBD2 (6 bases). There are 14 residues in the CDR3. CDR1 is SGHNT and CDR2 is YENEEA in the germline V gene. V was cut by 1 base and J by 3 bases, with 10 bases left in between. CDR3 protein: CASSLVGGDYEQYV. DNA for the CDR3: TGTGCCAGCAGCTTAGTCGGGGGTGACTACGAGCAGTACGTC.

This clonotype has a handful of counts. The chain combines TRBV20-1 with TRBJ2-1, with 7 bases fitting TRBD2. This CDR3 has 15 amino acids. Per germline, CDR1 DFQATT and CDR2 SNEGSKA (reference sequence). After removal of 3 bases from V and 4 bases from J, the junction contained 9 bases not matched to a gene. The CDR3 bases are TGCAGTGCTAGGTCGGGTCTAGCGGTTTACAATGAGCAGTTCTTC. Translating gives CSARSGLAVYNEQFF.

This clonotype was detected only a few times. V gene TRBV5-1 combines with J gene TRBJ2-1; 8 positions match TRBD2. This CDR3 has 16 amino acids. CDR1 is SGHRS and CDR2 is YFSETQ in the germline V gene. V shed 1 base, J shed 4 bases, and the junction held 7 bases outside the gene matches. DNA of the CDR3: TGCGCCAGCAGCTTGTCGGGAGGGACTACATACAATGAGCAGTTCTTC. Amino acid sequence: CASSLSGGTTYNEQFF.

The chain combines TRBV20-1 with TRBJ2-4; 8 bases line up with TRBD2. Trimming removed 6 bases from V and 0 bases from J; junction bases left unmatched: 7. Germline CDR1 and CDR2: DFQATT and SNEGSKA (reference sequence). This CDR3 region has 15 residues. CDR3 coding DNA: TGCAGTGCGCAGGGGACTAGAGAAGCCAAAAACATTCAGTACTTC. Its protein product is CSAQGTREAKNIQYF.

V gene TRBV15 combines with J gene TRBJ1-2, with TRBD1 as a possible D gene (5 bases). Germline-derived CDR1 and CDR2 are LNHNV and YYDKDF (reference sequence). The V and J ends lost 0 bases and 0 bases respectively, with 14 bases between them. The length of the CDR3 is 17 residues. This CDR3 is CATSRESGTLANYGYTF. CDR3 nucleotide sequence: TGTGCCACCAGCAGAGAATCGGGGACCTTAGCTAACTATGGCTACACCTTC. Supplemented by reference TRBV15 and TRBJ1-2, the full variable domain reads DAMVIQNPRYQVTQFGKPVTLSCSQTLNHNVMYWYQQKSSQAPKLLFHYYDKDFNNEADTPDNFQSRRPNTSFCFLDIRSPGLGDTAMYLCATSRESGTLANYGYTFGSGTRLTVV.

This chain uses TRBV7-7 with TRBJ2-5; D uncertain. Looked up from germline, CDR1 is SSHAT and CDR2 is FNYEAQ (reference sequence). V lost 1 base to trimming and J lost 5 bases, with 20 bases between them. This CDR3 is 17 amino acids long. The CDR3 spells CASSLGFAARSAETQYF. In DNA form, the CDR3 reads TGTGCCAGCAGCTTAGGGTTTGCGGCGCGTAGTGCGGAGACCCAGTACTTC. The full variable domain, in which reference TRBV7-7 and TRBJ2-5 provide the parts outside the CDR3, is GAGVSQSPRYKVTKRGQDVTLRCDPISSHATLYWYQQALGQGPEFLTYFNYEAQPDKSGLPSDRFSAERPEGSISTLTIQRTEQRDSAMYRCASSLGFAARSAETQYFGPGTRLLVL.

This clonotype was observed a few times. The chain couples TRBV12-3 or TRBV12-4 to TRBJ2-3, with 9 bases lining up with TRBD2. The CDR3 covers 16 residues. J lost 3 bases, V lost 5 bases, and 9 bases had no gene match. The CDR3 loop reads CASSPPSSGITDTQYF. For the CDR3, the DNA is TGTGCCAGCAGTCCCCCTTCTAGCGGGATTACAGATACGCAGTATTTT.

The chain carries TRBV12-5 and TRBJ2-1; 7 nucleotides align to TRBD2. The germline V gene encodes CDR1 LGHNT and CDR2 FRNRAP. With V trimmed by 2 bases and J by 7 bases, 5 bases remained unmatched. The CDR3 runs to 14 residues. In DNA form, the CDR3 reads TGTGCTAGTGGTTTGCCGGGACTACTGAATGAGCAGTTCTTC. Translated, it gives CASGLPGLLNEQFF.

The chain recombines TRBV20-1 with TRBJ2-5, with D possibly matching TRBD1 (6 bases). Germline loops: CDR1 DFQATT, CDR2 SNEGSKA (reference sequence). Trimming took 1 base from V and 0 from J, leaving 6 bases between them. The CDR3 spans 13 residues. In DNA form, the CDR3 reads TGCAGTGCTAGAGGACAGGACCAAGAGACCCAGTACTTC. Its translation is CSARGQDQETQYF.

The chain employs TRBV20-1 and TRBJ2-7; no definite D call. The ends were cut back, 1 base at V and 3 bases at J, with 7 bases in the middle. Germline lookup yields CDR1 DFQATT and CDR2 SNEGSKA (reference sequence). The CDR3 has 12 amino acids. The CDR3 reads CSARGPLYEQYV. The CDR3 DNA follows: TGCAGTGCTAGAGGACCCCTCTACGAGCAGTACGTC.

J is TRBJ1-5 and V is TRBV20-1; D not resolved. Germline V gene sequence: CDR1 DFQATT, CDR2 SNEGSKA (reference sequence). V was pared by 5 bases and J by 0 bases, with 17 bases between. The CDR3 runs 16 residues. The CDR3: CSAASQTFTSNQPQHF. Written as DNA, the CDR3 is TGCAGTGCTGCTAGCCAGACCTTCACTAGCAATCAGCCCCAGCATTTT.

The chain recombines TRBV6-1 with TRBJ2-4, with D hard to call. The CDR3 length is 16 residues. Germline CDR1 is MNHNS and CDR2 is SASEGT. Trimming stripped 2 bases from V and 1 base from J, with 12 bases between. The CDR3 protein is CASSEPRSGAKNIQYF. In DNA form, the CDR3 reads TGTGCCAGCAGTGAACCGAGGTCTGGGGCCAAAAACATTCAGTACTTC.

This clonotype turned up a few times. The chain carries TRBV20-1 and TRBJ2-7; the D gene could be TRBD1 or TRBD2 (5 bases each). The V end was cut by 6 bases, the J end by 2 bases, with 14 bases between. The length of the CDR3 is 13 residues. Germline V gene sequence: CDR1 DFQATT, CDR2 SNEGSKA (reference sequence). The CDR3 sequence: CSATGTGTYEQYF. The DNA for the CDR3 is TGCAGTGCCACCGGGACGGGGACCTACGAGCAGTACTTC.

The rearrangement joins TRBV5-1 to TRBJ2-3; perhaps TRBD1 as D (5 bases). The germline V gene encodes CDR1 SGHRS and CDR2 YFSETQ. This CDR3 contains 16 residues. Trimming took off 0 bases at V and 3 bases at J, with 14 bases between the two ends. CDR3: CASSLVPGIDTDTQYF. Here the CDR3 DNA reads TGCGCCAGCAGCTTGGTTCCAGGGATCGATACAGATACGCAGTATTTT.

This clonotype was recorded at least ten times. This chain connects TRBV5-1 to TRBJ2-1; 11 nucleotides agree with TRBD1. CDR3 length: 16 residues. Germline CDR1 reads SGHRS; CDR2 reads YFSETQ. With 0 bases clipped from V and 2 bases from J, the junction kept 1 base outside the gene matches. The CDR3 loop is CASSLGTGGAYNEQFF. The CDR3 DNA reads TGCGCCAGCAGCTTGGGGACAGGGGGCGCCTACAATGAGCAGTTCTTC.

The J gene is TRBJ2-3, the V gene TRBV18; 9 bases fit TRBD2. Germline values: CDR1 KGHSH, CDR2 LQKENI. The J segment lost 5 bases and the V segment lost 5 bases, leaving 5 bases of the junction unmatched. The CDR3 length is 14 residues. The CDR3 sequence is CASSETSGGDTQYF. The CDR3 nucleotides are TGTGCCAGCTCAGAGACTAGCGGAGGAGATACGCAGTATTTT.

This clonotype was counted at least ten times. The chain carries TRBV5-1 and TRBJ2-3; D is perhaps TRBD1 or TRBD2 (5 bases each). Between the trimmed V and J ends, which lost 6 bases and 5 bases, there was a span of 16 bases. This CDR3 has 14 residues. Per the germline V gene, CDR1 is SGHRS and CDR2 is YFSETQ. Here the CDR3 DNA reads TGCGCCAGCACCCGTGGGACGGCAGGAGATACGCAGTATTTT. Amino acids: CASTRGTAGDTQYF.

This chain uses TRBV14 with TRBJ2-1; D uncertain. Trimming took 4 bases from V and 3 from J, leaving 13 bases between them. In germline, CDR1 is SGHDN, CDR2 FVKESK. The CDR3 totals 15 residues. Written as DNA, the CDR3 is TGTGCCAGCAGCCCGGGCCGGGCATACTACAATGAGCAGTTCTTC. This encodes CASSPGRAYYNEQFF.

The rearrangement links TRBV7-9 to TRBJ1-2; 9 nucleotides align to TRBD1. This CDR3 is 14 amino acids long. Germline assignment: CDR1 SEHNR and CDR2 FQNEAQ (reference sequence). The V and J ends lost 3 bases and 9 bases, in that order; junction bases with no gene match: 8. The CDR3 loop is CASSFSRGQGSYTF. The CDR3 DNA reads TGTGCCAGCAGCTTTTCTCGAGGACAGGGGAGCTACACCTTC.

This rearrangement joins TRBV6-6 to TRBJ2-1, with D hard to call. The CDR3 loop spans 12 amino acids. The V end was cut by 4 bases, the J end by 5 bases, with 6 bases between. CDR1 and CDR2 (germline): MNHNY, SVGAGI (reference sequence). The DNA for the CDR3 is TGTGCCAGCAGTTCGGTTAACAATGAGCAGTTCTTC. Amino acids: CASSSVNNEQFF.

V gene TRBV20-1 combines with J gene TRBJ2-7; D uncertain. The V and J ends lost 6 bases and 3 bases respectively, with 18 bases between them. CDR1 and CDR2 from the germline V gene are DFQATT and SNEGSKA (reference sequence). This CDR3 has 14 residues. CDR3 sequence (DNA): TGCAGTGCGCTCAAACCCCCAGGCGTCTACGAGCAGTACTTC. Its protein product is CSALKPPGVYEQYF.

This clonotype came up a few times. The chain links TRBV10-3 to TRBJ2-4; 8 nucleotides line up with TRBD2. The junction had 7 bases not matched to a gene; V was cut back by 0 bases and J by 6 bases. The germline V gene encodes CDR1 ENHRY and CDR2 SYGVKD. This CDR3 region has 16 residues. CDR3 coding DNA: TGTGCCATCAGTGAGTCTAGCGGGAACTTTAGAAACATTCAGTACTTC. It translates to CAISESSGNFRNIQYF.